This T cell receptor beta chain was sequenced for a study of chronic HIV infection and antiretroviral therapy. Trimming shortened V by 8 bases and J by 0 bases, and 11 bases separated the two germline ends. Germline CDR1 is SNHLY and CDR2 is FYNNEI. The CDR3 contains 15 residues. TCRdb redid the calling of the 5' RACE reads with MiXCR, one entry per CDR3 protein. The sample has 30,000 to 35,000 distinct CDR3 sequences; 7% to 10% are singletons. This clonotype was seen a handful of times. Sequencing used peripheral blood. The receptor's source is an adult who had HIV and had not received antiretroviral therapy, or was an uninfected healthy control (not recorded which). The gene calls are TRBV2 and TRBJ1-6; no clear D gene. CDR3 loop: CASGKESSYNSPLHF. The CDR3 nucleotides read TGTGCCAGCGGAAAGGAGAGCTCCTATAATTCACCCCTCCACTTT.